This TCR beta chain comes out of a study of tumor-infiltrating lymphocytes in glioblastoma multiforme. This clonotype has only one observation. Its antigen is unknown. TCRB libraries came from RNA via three nested multiplex PCR rounds. From the multiplex PCR reads, TCRdb called clonotypes with MiXCR, one entry per CDR3 protein. The sample yields 12,000 to 15,000 distinct CDR3 sequences, around 72% seen once. Overall study findings and caveats: T cells were not sorted into functional subsets. Clone frequencies may be distorted by unequal TCR transcripts per cell.

Germline CDR1 reads SGHDT; CDR2 reads YYEEEE. The CDR3 consists of 14 residues. Trimming removed 10 bases at V and 7 bases at J, with 24 bases between. The receptor's source is a male donor with glioblastoma. The V gene is TRBV5-6, the J gene TRBJ2-7; D may be TRBD2 (5 bases). Sequences were obtained from brain tumor tissue. The CDR3 DNA follows: TGTGCCTCCAGAGGAAAGGACTCGAGCCGGGAGCAGTACTTC. It is translated as CASRGKDSSREQYF.